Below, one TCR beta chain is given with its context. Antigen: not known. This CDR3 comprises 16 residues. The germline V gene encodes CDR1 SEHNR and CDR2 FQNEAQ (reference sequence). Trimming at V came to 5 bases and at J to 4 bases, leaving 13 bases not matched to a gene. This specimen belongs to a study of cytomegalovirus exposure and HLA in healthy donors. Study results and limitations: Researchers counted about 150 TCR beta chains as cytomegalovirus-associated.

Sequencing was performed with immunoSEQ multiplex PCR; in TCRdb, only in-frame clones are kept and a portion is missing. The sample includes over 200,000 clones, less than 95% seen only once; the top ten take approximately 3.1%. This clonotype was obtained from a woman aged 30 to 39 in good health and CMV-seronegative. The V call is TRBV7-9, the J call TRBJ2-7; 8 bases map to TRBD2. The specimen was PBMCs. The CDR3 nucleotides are TGTGCCAGCAGCCGCGGGGGGAGCGGGGGTTTTTACGAGCAGTACTTC. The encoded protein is CASSRGGSGGFYEQYF.